This record concerns one TCR beta chain sequence. Its antigen is undetermined. This sample is drawn from a study of graft-versus-host responses after intestinal transplantation. Study-level information: Every transplant recipient was induced with anti-thymocyte globulin, then maintained on tacrolimus and steroids for around 3 years.

Data came from immunoSEQ multiplex PCR; TCRdb stores just in-frame clones and leaves some out. Among fewer than 85,000 clones listed, about 94% were seen once. Study outcomes and limitations: Clonal ratios of graft-versus-host to host-versus-graft in allografts were high for patients exhibiting graft-donor T cell macrochimerism. Recipient marrow contained GvH clones, some of which appeared first in ileum or blood.

Germline V gene lookup returns CDR1 SGHTA and CDR2 FQGTGA. CDR3 length equals 14 residues. The junction had 8 bases not matched to a gene; V was cut back by 5 bases and J by 5 bases. This TCR was recovered from a human donor who received an intestinal transplant. The specimen was unstimulated CD8+ T cells sorted from spleen or lymph node cells, collected before intestinal transplant. V and J are TRBV7-3 and TRBJ2-7, with 8 bases fitting TRBD1. CDR3 bases: TGTGCCAGCAGCAGAACAGGGGGTCACGACGAGCAGTACTTC. Its protein is CASSRTGGHDEQYF.